This TCR beta chain was found in a study of cytomegalovirus exposure and HLA in healthy donors. This CDR3 has 16 amino acids. Trimming removed 7 bases from V and 8 bases from J, with 24 bases in between. From germline, CDR1 is SEHNR and CDR2 FQNEAQ (reference sequence). This clone has a handful of counts. With 60 Vbeta and 13 Jbeta primers, the PCR was carried out. The method was immunoSEQ multiplex PCR; TCRdb's version includes in-frame clones alone and lacks a portion of them. The data show under 150,000 clones, less than 80% seen once. The V call is TRBV7-9, the J call TRBJ2-1, with TRBD2 as a possible D gene (7 bases). The sequence derives from a woman between 35 and 50 years old in good health and CMV-seropositive. The sequencing input was PBMCs. The DNA of the CDR3 is TGTGCCAGCACCTATTATCGGGGGGCACCGGAGGATGAGCAGTTCTTC. Protein product: CASTYYRGAPEDEQFF.